This TCR beta chain derives from a study of T cell responses to AZD1222 COVID-19 vaccine. Whole-study results and caveats: Repertoire collection took place solely once the T cell response had peaked. Donors were largely white British and mainly female; clonal diversity was possibly underestimated. Regions 160-218 and 743-854 held dominance among vaccine-associated CD4 TCRs, which spanned spike.

Unmatched junction bases numbered 11, after V lost 5 bases and J lost 6 bases. The germline V gene encodes CDR1 MNHEY and CDR2 SVGEGT. This CDR3 is built from 17 residues. About this clone itself: Antigen unknown.

Clones were sequenced by immunoSEQ multiplex PCR, and TCRdb holds only the in-frame ones, with some missing. The sample includes under 150,000 clones, about 86% of them seen just once. This receptor was taken from an adult in good health. This material consisted of peripheral blood, taken on day 0 of AZD1222 vaccination. The chain combines TRBV6-2 or TRBV6-3 with TRBJ2-4; 12 bases line up with TRBD1. CDR3 amino acids: CASSPDPGQGAVNIQYF. CDR3 DNA: TGTGCCAGCAGTCCAGACCCGGGACAGGGGGCGGTAAACATTCAGTACTTC.